This T cell receptor beta chain was documented in a study of T cell changes during pregnancy in multiple sclerosis. This CDR3 has 13 amino acids. The V gene lost 1 base and the J gene lost 7 bases, with 10 bases spanning the gap. Germline values: CDR1 SEHNR, CDR2 FQNEAQ (reference sequence). Here immunoSEQ multiplex PCR was the method, and the copy in TCRdb shows in-frame clones only, minus some. Found here are some 97,000 clones, 94% of them singletons; the top ten hold more than 0.8%. The specimen comprised peripheral blood, sampled before pregnancy. The J gene is TRBJ1-2, the V gene TRBV7-9, with TRBD1 as a possible D gene (6 bases). The TCR comes from a female donor with multiple sclerosis, enrolled in a pregnancy study. CDR3 bases: TGTGCCAGCAGCTTAGTCAGGGGCCCTGGCTACACCTTC. This translates into CASSLVRGPGYTF.